This T cell receptor (beta chain) was identified during a study of blood T cell repertoires in COVID-19. Clinical history as reported by participants underpinned cohort assignment. In Cohort 3, a recovered donor had either two negative PCRs, clearance, or symptom resolution. J was trimmed by 0 bases and V by 7 bases; bases with no gene match: 3. The CDR3 is 14 residues long. The V gene's germline CDR1 is MNHEY and CDR2 SMNVEV (reference sequence). Authors' processing steps: The authors estimated nucleated cell counts from reference gene primer amplification. Profiled with immunoSEQ multiplex PCR; TCRdb holds only in-frame clones, not every one. V and J calls and clone size are as listed in that table; D and trimming were resolved from the DNA. The sample lists approximately 280,000 clones; roughly 85% were seen once.

Material for sequencing was PBMCs or T cells enriched from blood (not recorded which). This clonotype was sampled from a woman in her forties or fifties who had recovered from COVID-19. This chain connects TRBV27 to TRBJ2-7, with 10 bases aligning to TRBD2. The CDR3 sequence is CASTTSGDSYEQYF. The CDR3 bases are TGTGCCAGCACTACTAGCGGGGACTCCTACGAGCAGTACTTC.